Reported below is one T cell receptor (beta chain). Its antigen is not known. Primers: 60 Vbeta forward and 13 Jbeta reverse. Clones were sequenced by immunoSEQ multiplex PCR, and TCRdb holds only the in-frame ones, with some missing. The sample has some 120,000 clones; roughly 15% are singletons. The source of the sample is a study of cytomegalovirus exposure and HLA in healthy donors. Findings of the study overall: For TCR beta chains, V- and J-gene trimming was later linked to a missense DCLRE1C variant. A later analysis reportedly identified an Asian-associated ancestry cluster as carrying fewer N-insertions than the roughly 720-donor mean. Later analysis showed most CMV-associated TCR beta chains appearing HLA-restricted.

The CDR3 has 15 amino acids. The germline V gene encodes CDR1 LNHNV and CDR2 YYDKDF (reference sequence). Trimming took 3 bases from V and 0 from J, leaving 11 bases between them. The sample taken for sequencing was PBMCs. This receptor was identified in a woman aged 18-29 years in good health and CMV-seronegative. The gene calls are TRBV15 and TRBJ2-5, with D possibly matching TRBD1 (6 bases). In nucleotides, the CDR3 is TGTGCCACCAGCAGTGCCCAGGGGTACCAAGAGACCCAGTACTTC. This encodes CATSSAQGYQETQYF.